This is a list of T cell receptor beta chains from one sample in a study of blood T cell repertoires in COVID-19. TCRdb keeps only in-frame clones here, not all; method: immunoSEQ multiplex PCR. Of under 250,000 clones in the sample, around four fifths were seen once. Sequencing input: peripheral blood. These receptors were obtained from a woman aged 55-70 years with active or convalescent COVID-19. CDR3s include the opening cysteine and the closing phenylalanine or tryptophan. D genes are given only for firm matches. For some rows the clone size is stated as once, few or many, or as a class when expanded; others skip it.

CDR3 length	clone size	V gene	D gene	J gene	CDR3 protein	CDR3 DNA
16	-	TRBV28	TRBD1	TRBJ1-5	CASSLPGQGAYQPQHF	TGTGCCAGCAGTCTGCCGGGACAGGGGGCATATCAGCCCCAGCATTTT
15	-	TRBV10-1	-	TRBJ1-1	CASSAQSTGLTEAFF	TGCGCCAGCAGTGCACAAAGTACAGGGCTTACAGAAGCTTTCTTT
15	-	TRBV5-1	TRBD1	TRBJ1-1	CASRKTGAVVTEAFF	TGCGCCAGCAGGAAGACAGGGGCGGTGGTCACTGAAGCTTTCTTT
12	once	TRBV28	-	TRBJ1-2	CASSSSGWGYTF	TGTGCCAGCAGTTCCTCGGGGTGGGGCTACACCTTC
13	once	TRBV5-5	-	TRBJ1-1	CASSLALNTEAFF	TGTGCCAGCAGCTTGGCTCTGAACACTGAAGCTTTCTTT
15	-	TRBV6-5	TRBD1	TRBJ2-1	CASSYFGQGYNEQFF	TGTGCCAGCAGTTACTTCGGACAGGGCTACAATGAGCAGTTCTTC
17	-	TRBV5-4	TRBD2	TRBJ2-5	CASNSQASGGALETQYF	TGTGCCAGCAACTCCCAAGCGAGCGGGGGGGCCCTAGAGACCCAGTACTTC
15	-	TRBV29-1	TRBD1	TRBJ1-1	CSGRLTGTANTEAFF	TGCAGCGGGCGGCTTACCGGGACAGCGAACACTGAAGCTTTCTTT
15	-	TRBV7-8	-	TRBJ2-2	CASSPKRAYTGELFF	TGTGCCAGCAGTCCGAAGCGGGCCTACACCGGGGAGCTGTTTTTT
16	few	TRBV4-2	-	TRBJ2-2	CASSQDEGDNTGELFF	TGTGCCAGCAGCCAAGATGAGGGAGATAACACCGGGGAGCTGTTTTTT
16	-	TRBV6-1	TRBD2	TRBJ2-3	CASSEAGTSGPGTQYF	TGTGCCAGCAGTGAAGCGGGGACTAGCGGGCCCGGTACGCAGTATTTT
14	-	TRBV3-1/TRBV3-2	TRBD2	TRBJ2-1	CASSGGGSYNEQFF	TGTGCCAGCTCTGGGGGGGGGTCCTACAATGAGCAGTTCTTC
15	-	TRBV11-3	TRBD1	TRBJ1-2	CASSSDRGDYYGYTF	TGTGCCAGCAGTTCGGACAGGGGGGATTACTATGGCTACACCTTC
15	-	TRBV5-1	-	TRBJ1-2	CASSPTTRGAYGYTF	TGCGCCAGCAGCCCCACAACCAGGGGCGCCTATGGCTACACCTTC
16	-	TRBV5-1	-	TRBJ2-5	CASSLDVGDGQETQYF	TGCGCCAGCAGCTTGGATGTAGGAGACGGCCAAGAGACCCAGTACTTC
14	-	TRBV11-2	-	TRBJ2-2	CASSLDGQGGELFF	TGTGCCAGCAGCTTAGACGGTCAGGGCGGGGAGCTGTTTTTT
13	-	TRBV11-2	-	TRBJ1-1	CASSLSAAVEAFF	TGTGCCAGCAGCTTAAGTGCGGCAGTTGAAGCTTTCTTT
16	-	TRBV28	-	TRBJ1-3	CASSSPQEGQGNTIYF	TGTGCCAGCAGTTCCCCGCAAGAGGGTCAGGGAAACACCATATATTTT
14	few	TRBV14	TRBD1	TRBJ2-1	CASSRTGRFGEQFF	TGTGCCAGCAGCCGGACAGGGAGATTTGGTGAGCAGTTCTTC
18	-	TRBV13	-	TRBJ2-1	CASSLRTSFTTGYNEQFF	TGTGCCAGCAGCCTCCGAACTAGCTTTACAACGGGGTACAATGAGCAGTTCTTC
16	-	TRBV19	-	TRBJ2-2	CASRSDRPENTGELFF	TGTGCCAGTAGGTCCGACAGACCTGAGAACACCGGGGAGCTGTTTTTT
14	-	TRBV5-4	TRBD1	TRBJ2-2	CASSLRTGGEELFF	TGTGCCAGCAGCCTACGGACAGGGGGCGAGGAGCTGTTTTTT
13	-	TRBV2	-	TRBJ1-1	CASTQSENTEAFF	TGTGCCAGCACCCAGAGCGAGAACACTGAAGCTTTCTTT
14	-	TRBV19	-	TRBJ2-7	CASSNRATVYEQYF	TGTGCCAGTAGTAACCGGGCGACAGTCTACGAGCAGTACTTC
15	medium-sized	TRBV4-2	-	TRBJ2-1	CASSQTGSPYNEQFF	TGTGCCAGCAGCCAGACAGGAAGTCCGTACAATGAGCAGTTCTTC
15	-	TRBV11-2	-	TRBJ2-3	CASSQGLEDTDTQYF	TGTGCCAGCAGCCAGGGCCTCGAAGACACAGATACGCAGTATTTT
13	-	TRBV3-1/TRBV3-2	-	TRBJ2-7	CASSPSDSYEQYF	TGTGCCAGCAGTCCATCAGACTCCTACGAGCAGTACTTC
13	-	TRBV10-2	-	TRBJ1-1	CASSFGRRTEAFF	TGCGCCAGCAGCTTCGGGAGGAGGACTGAAGCTTTCTTT
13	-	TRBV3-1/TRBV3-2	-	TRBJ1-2	CASSQGFRGSYTF	TGTGCCAGCAGCCAAGGTTTCAGGGGCAGCTACACCTTC
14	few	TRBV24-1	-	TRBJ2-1	CATSDPGSYNEQFF	TGTGCCACCAGTGACCCGGGGTCCTACAATGAGCAGTTCTTC
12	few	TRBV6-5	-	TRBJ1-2	CASIQGRYGYTF	TGTGCCAGCATCCAGGGTCGCTATGGCTACACCTTC
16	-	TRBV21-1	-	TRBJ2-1	CASNPRCGGVDGEQFF	TGTGCCAGCAACCCGCGTTGCGGGGGGGTGGACGGTGAGCAGTTCTTC
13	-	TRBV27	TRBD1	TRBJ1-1	CASSPGGDAEAFF	TGTGCCAGCAGCCCAGGGGGAGACGCTGAAGCTTTCTTT
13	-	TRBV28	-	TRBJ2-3	CASSPPETGTQYF	TGTGCCAGCAGCCCCCCCGAAACAGGGACGCAGTATTTT
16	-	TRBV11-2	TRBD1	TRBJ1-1	CASSLVQGALPSEAFF	TGTGCCAGCAGCTTAGTCCAGGGGGCGCTCCCCAGTGAAGCTTTCTTT
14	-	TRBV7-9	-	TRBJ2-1	CAIPRGSGYNEQFF	TGTGCCATCCCGCGGGGCAGCGGATACAATGAGCAGTTCTTC
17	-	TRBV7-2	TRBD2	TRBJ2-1	CASSLRIGLAGYNEQFF	TGTGCCAGCAGCTTACGCATCGGACTAGCGGGGTACAATGAGCAGTTCTTC
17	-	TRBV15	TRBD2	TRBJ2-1	CATSRASGLAGVDEQFF	TGTGCCACCAGCAGAGCATCGGGACTAGCGGGAGTCGATGAGCAGTTCTTC
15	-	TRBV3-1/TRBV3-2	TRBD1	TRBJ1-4	CASSERQGTNEKLFF	TGTGCCAGCAGTGAGAGACAGGGGACTAATGAAAAACTGTTTTTT
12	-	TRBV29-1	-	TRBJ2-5	CSVEAGAKTQYF	TGCAGCGTTGAGGCGGGGGCGAAGACCCAGTACTTC
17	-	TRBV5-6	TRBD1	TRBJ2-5	CASSLPDGTGGAGTQYF	TGTGCCAGCAGCTTGCCTGACGGGACAGGGGGCGCCGGGACCCAGTACTTC
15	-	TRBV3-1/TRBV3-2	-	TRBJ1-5	CASSQSRGSNQPQHF	TGTGCCAGCAGCCAAAGCAGGGGTAGCAATCAGCCCCAGCATTTT
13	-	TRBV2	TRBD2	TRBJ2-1	CASSTSGHDEQFF	TGTGCCAGCAGTACTAGCGGGCACGATGAGCAGTTCTTC